The clone carrying this TCR beta chain was seen once. Stated treatment: randomized to nivolumab then ipilimumab (arm A) or the reverse (arm B). Live CD3+CD8+ CD19− CD56− cells were sorted from PBMCs. The V gene's germline CDR1 is MNHNY and CDR2 SVGAGI (reference sequence). The CDR3 length is 11 residues. V was shortened by 6 bases and J by 6 bases, with 8 bases between the two germline ends. TCRdb keeps only in-frame clones here, not all; method: immunoSEQ multiplex PCR. This sample has fewer than 25,000 clones; 80% occur once, and the top ten carry roughly 30%. This sample is drawn from a study of sequential checkpoint blockade in melanoma. In the study overall: Patients were randomized 1:1 to nivolumab-then-ipilimumab or ipilimumab-then-nivolumab first-line. After both sequences, patients received maintenance nivolumab.

This TCR came from a human donor with melanoma. The specimen was CD8+ T cells sorted from blood (inferred from file names), collected from a patient given nivolumab and ipilimumab in sequence. The chain links TRBV6-6 to TRBJ1-2, with D perhaps TRBD1 (6 bases). The CDR3: CASSPGDGYTF. The CDR3 DNA sequence: TGTGCCAGCAGCCCAGGGGATGGCTACACCTTC.